Shown below are 8 T cell receptor beta chains from a single sample sequenced in a study of blood T cell repertoires in COVID-19. TCRdb's table, derived via immunoSEQ multiplex PCR, lists solely in-frame clones and lacks some. The sample comprises some 200,000 clones, over 75% of which are singletons, and around 9.5% rests with the top ten. The material sequenced was peripheral blood. The receptors were sampled from a woman of 80 years or more with acute or convalescent COVID-19.

The J gene is TRBJ1-6, the V gene TRBV3-1 (or the pseudogene TRBV3-2); 9 nucleotides line up with TRBD1. V dropped 3 bases and J dropped 5; count of bases not matched to a gene: 8. CDR1 is LGHDT and CDR2 is YNNKEL in the germline V gene (reference sequence). CDR3 length: 17 amino acids. CDR3 sequence reads: CASSHLTGGANNSPLHF. As DNA, the CDR3 is TGTGCCAGCAGCCACTTAACAGGGGGCGCAAATAATTCACCCCTCCACTTT.

This clone was seen just once. V is TRBV30 and J is TRBJ2-1, with D tentatively TRBD2 (5 bases). The CDR3 is 15 amino acids. Germline V gene lookup returns CDR1 GTSNPN and CDR2 SVGIG (reference sequence). Trimming shortened V by 0 bases and J by 7 bases, and 16 bases separated the two germline ends. Written as DNA, the CDR3 is TGTGCCTGGAGTGTAATGCGGGCTAGTAATAATGAGCAGTTCTTC. Its protein is CAWSVMRASNNEQFF.

The chain couples TRBV5-4 to TRBJ2-1; 10 nucleotides match TRBD1. Trimming at V came to 4 bases and at J to 8 bases, leaving 3 bases not matched to a gene. The CDR3 consists of 13 residues. Germline CDR1 SGHNT, CDR2 YYREEE (reference sequence). The CDR3 loop is CASSQDRGDEQFF. CDR3 DNA: TGTGCCAGCAGCCAGGACAGGGGGGATGAGCAGTTCTTC.

The chain has TRBV7-9 and TRBJ2-7, with 7 bases matching TRBD1. V shed 5 bases, J shed 3 bases, and the junction held 1 base outside the gene matches. The CDR3 is made up of 12 amino acids. CDR1 is SEHNR, CDR2 FQNEAQ, per germline (reference sequence). CDR3 in DNA: TGTGCCAGCAGCCGACAGGGCTACGAGCAGTACTTC. Its protein is CASSRQGYEQYF.

J is TRBJ1-5 and V is TRBV3-1 (or the pseudogene TRBV3-2); TRBD1 is a possible D gene (5 bases). V lost 6 bases and J lost 3, with 9 bases in between. Germline-derived CDR1 and CDR2 are LGHDT and YNNKEL (reference sequence). The CDR3 consists of 13 residues. The DNA for the CDR3 is TGTGCCAGCAGTGACAGCCACAATCAGCCCCAGCATTTT. Translation gives CASSDSHNQPQHF.

The rearrangement joins TRBV12-3 or TRBV12-4 to TRBJ1-3; D is unclear. This CDR3 has 13 amino acids. Trimming removed 7 bases from V and 6 bases from J, with 13 bases in between. The CDR3: CASILGAPNTIYF. The CDR3 DNA is TGTGCCAGCATCCTGGGAGCCCCAAACACCATATATTTT.

This clone occurred once. The chain couples TRBV5-1 to TRBJ2-3; D may be TRBD2 (6 bases). The CDR3 has 16 amino acids. V was cut by 0 bases and J by 0 bases, with 11 bases left in between. CDR1 and CDR2 from the germline V gene are SGHRS and YFSETQ. The CDR3 sequence is CASSLEGTPSTDTQYF. The CDR3 coding sequence is TGCGCCAGCAGCTTGGAGGGGACTCCTAGCACAGATACGCAGTATTTT.

The J gene is TRBJ1-2, the V gene TRBV7-9; 8 bases map to TRBD1. Trimming removed 5 bases from V and 4 bases from J; junction bases left unmatched: 3. Germline CDR1 reads SEHNR; CDR2 reads FQNEAQ (reference sequence). The CDR3 contains 13 residues. The DNA for the CDR3 is TGTGCCAGCAGCCCAGGGGGCGCCTATGGCTACACCTTC. As protein: CASSPGGAYGYTF.